One and the same sample provided the 17 T cell receptor beta chains below, sequenced in a study of T cell repertoires in cytomegalovirus infection (dated by TCRdb to the late 2010s). Per the publication, the treatment or condition label means: in vitro stimulation with specific CMV peptide epitopes to enrich CMV-specific T cells. Their target antigens are unknown. The sample was run on an Illumina HiSeq 1500. TCRdb passed the public sequencing reads through fastp at Q25 and MiXCR, retaining productive beta sequences. Records with the same CDR3 protein are collapsed into one entry carrying the most frequent genes and DNA. For this sample there are some 700,000 distinct CDR3 sequences; about 30% appear just once. The ten largest clones take up about 18% of the sample. Here the sequenced sample was cultured PBMCs, taken from culture after CMV antigen stimulation. Source of these receptors: a human donor in good health (CMV status not recorded). Some clones in this sample may be carry-over from other donors' samples.

This chain uses TRBV20-1 with TRBJ2-2; 7 nucleotides agree with TRBD1. CDR1 is DFQATT and CDR2 is SNEGSKA in the germline V gene (reference sequence). The CDR3 runs to 16 residues. V lost 5 bases, J lost 6 bases, and 15 bases stayed unmatched. This chain's CDR3 is CSAHPAHGTAAGELFF. CDR3 bases: TGCAGTGCTCATCCTGCCCATGGGACAGCGGCCGGGGAGCTGTTTTTT.

This clonotype was seen a handful of times. The chain is built from TRBV29-1 and TRBJ1-4, with TRBD1 identical over 9 bases. V dropped 4 bases and J dropped 8; count of bases not matched to a gene: 11. This CDR3 comprises 15 residues. The V gene's germline CDR1 is SQVTM and CDR2 ANQGSEA. CDR3 sequence reads: CSVVGPGQGEEKLFF. CDR3 nucleotide sequence: TGCAGCGTTGTGGGCCCGGGACAGGGTGAAGAAAAACTGTTTTTT.

The chain joins TRBV4-1 to TRBJ1-4, with D perhaps TRBD1 (6 bases). Germline lookup yields CDR1 MGHRA and CDR2 YSYEKL. This CDR3 has 18 amino acids. The germline V and J ends were trimmed by 1 base and 7 bases, with 22 bases remaining between them. The CDR3 sequence is CASSQGKGQGTVLEKLFF. The CDR3, as DNA: TGCGCCAGCAGCCAAGGGAAAGGGCAGGGGACTGTTCTTGAAAAACTGTTTTTT.

In its sample, this clonotype was seen many times. This chain links TRBV7-2 with TRBJ2-4, with a weak D call TRBD1 (6 bases). The CDR3 totals 14 residues. Trimming pared 4 bases from V and 1 base from J, leaving 8 bases between. Germline CDR1 reads SGHTA; CDR2 reads FQGNSA. CDR3 in DNA: TGTGCCAGCAGCTCTACAGGGGCCAAAAACATTCAGTACTTC. As protein: CASSSTGAKNIQYF. The full variable domain, completed using reference TRBV7-2 and TRBJ2-4, is GAGVSQSPSNKVTEKGKDVELRCDPISGHTALYWYRQSLGQGLEFLIYFQGNSAPDKSGLPSDRFSAERTGGSVSTLTIQRTQQEDSAVYLCASSSTGAKNIQYFGAGTRLSVL.

The V and J genes are TRBV7-8 and TRBJ1-5; D is unresolved. Germline-derived CDR1 and CDR2 are SGHVS and FQNEAQ. Trimming left V 1 base short and J 0 bases short, with 10 bases between. The CDR3 consists of 16 residues. In nucleotides, the CDR3 is TGTGCCAGCAGCTTAGATCCCATCTATAGCAATCAGCCCCAGCATTTT. Protein: CASSLDPIYSNQPQHF.

This clonotype was seen only a few times. The V and J genes are TRBV6-1 and TRBJ1-5, with 12 bases lining up with TRBD1. CDR1 is MNHNS and CDR2 is SASEGT in the germline V gene. This CDR3 contains 18 residues. V gave up 6 bases and J gave up 1 base; unmatched junction bases: 10. The CDR3 region has the DNA TGTGCCAGCAGGGGACAGGGGGCACGGTTAGGCAGCAATCAGCCCCAGCATTTT. This sequence encodes CASRGQGARLGSNQPQHF.

The chain employs TRBV6-8 and TRBJ2-7; D is uncertain. CDR1 and CDR2 (germline): MNHGY, SAAAGT. This CDR3 is 15 amino acids long. Trimming took 6 bases from V and 0 from J, leaving 15 bases between them. In DNA form, the CDR3 reads TGTGCCAGCAGCCCCGGCCCCGGGTCCTCCTACGAGCAGTACTTC. This gives the protein CASSPGPGSSYEQYF.

This clonotype has a handful of counts. The chain joins TRBV6-5 to TRBJ1-1; D call uncertain. The V gene's germline CDR1 is MNHEY and CDR2 SVGAGI. This CDR3 is 13 amino acids long. V dropped 2 bases and J dropped 2 bases, with 6 bases sitting between them. The CDR3 here is CASSYTINTEAFF. In nucleotides, the CDR3 is TGTGCCAGCAGTTACACAATCAACACTGAAGCTTTCTTT.

This clonotype was seen repeatedly, ten times or more. The V gene is TRBV7-2, the J gene TRBJ2-7; D is unclear. The CDR3 length is 14 residues. V was shortened by 5 bases and J by 7 bases, with 18 bases between the two germline ends. Germline V gene sequence: CDR1 SGHTA, CDR2 FQGNSA. CDR3 in amino acids: CASSPRVWRREQYF. The CDR3 DNA sequence: TGTGCCAGCAGCCCCCGTGTTTGGCGTCGTGAGCAGTACTTC. Variable domain in full (rest from reference TRBV7-2 and TRBJ2-7): GAGVSQSPSNKVTEKGKDVELRCDPISGHTALYWYRQSLGQGLEFLIYFQGNSAPDKSGLPSDRFSAERTGGSVSTLTIQRTQQEDSAVYLCASSPRVWRREQYFGPGTRLTVT.

The chain links TRBV15 to TRBJ1-1; no clear D gene. V gave up 0 bases and J gave up 1 base, with 6 bases separating them. This CDR3 region has 14 residues. CDR1 LNHNV and CDR2 YYDKDF come from the germline V gene (reference sequence). The CDR3 DNA reads as TGTGCCACCAGCAGAGATTTGTGGAACACTGAAGCTTTCTTT. Encoded protein: CATSRDLWNTEAFF.

The CDR3 region is CASNGQSNQPQHF. The CDR3 DNA sequence: TGTGCCAGCAACGGGCAGAGCAATCAGCCCCAGCATTTT. J is TRBJ1-5 and V is TRBV6-6; the D is unclear. CDR3 size: 13 residues. The ends were cut back, 7 bases at V and 1 base at J, with 8 bases in the middle. CDR1 MNHNY and CDR2 SVGAGI come from the germline V gene (reference sequence).

This clonotype showed up just a few times. The V and J genes are TRBV28 and TRBJ2-3, with D perhaps assigned TRBD1 or TRBD2 (6 bases each). V was trimmed by 3 bases and J by 4 bases, leaving 17 bases between them. Germline V gene sequence: CDR1 MDHEN, CDR2 SYDVKM. CDR3 length: 16 residues. CDR3: CASSLSTRGRPDTQYF. CDR3 bases: TGTGCCAGCAGTTTGTCCACCCGGGGGCGTCCAGATACGCAGTATTTT.

The CDR3 DNA sequence: TGTGCCAGCAGTTATCCCAATCGGGCGCGAGATACGCAGTATTTT. Translation gives CASSYPNRARDTQYF. V usage is TRBV6-2 or TRBV6-3 and J usage is TRBJ2-3; D remains ambiguous. V lost 3 bases and J lost 5, with 15 bases in between. Germline-derived CDR1 and CDR2 are MNHEY and SVGEGT. This CDR3 comprises 15 residues.

This clonotype was counted at least ten times. V gene TRBV7-2 combines with J gene TRBJ2-3, with TRBD1 as a possible D gene (6 bases). Germline CDR1 and CDR2: SGHTA and FQGNSA. V lost 5 bases and J lost 10, with 16 bases in between. The CDR3 length is 13 residues. The CDR3 here is CASSLRQAVAQYF. CDR3 in DNA: TGTGCCAGCAGCCTAAGACAGGCCGTGGCGCAGTATTTT.

This clonotype was counted between two and nine times. V and J are TRBV27 and TRBJ1-1; possible D gene TRBD1, 5 bases. Trimming removed 10 bases at V and 2 bases at J, with 23 bases between. CDR3 length: 16 residues. Per the germline V gene, CDR1 is MNHEY and CDR2 is SMNVEV (reference sequence). CDR3 nucleotide sequence: TGTGCCAAAAGCAGCGGGGGGATCAAGGGAAACACTGAAGCTTTCTTT. It codes for CAKSSGGIKGNTEAFF.

Only a few counts were recorded for this clonotype. V usage is TRBV19 and J usage is TRBJ2-1, with TRBD2 matching over 11 bases. CDR1 LNHDA and CDR2 SQIVND come from the germline V gene (reference sequence). Trimming took 5 bases from V and 3 from J; bases not matched to a gene: 6. There are 16 residues in the CDR3. The CDR3 spells CASSDTLAGGYNEQFF. The CDR3 region has the DNA TGTGCCAGTAGTGACACTCTAGCGGGAGGCTACAATGAGCAGTTCTTC.

This clonotype came up many times. DNA of the CDR3: TGTGCCAGCAGCTTATACGGGACAGGGAATGAAAAACTGTTTTTT. It codes for CASSLYGTGNEKLFF. The chain recombines TRBV7-2 with TRBJ1-4, with TRBD1 identical over 9 bases. Germline CDR1 reads SGHTA; CDR2 reads FQGNSA. This CDR3 has 15 residues. V lost 2 bases, J lost 5 bases, and 3 bases stayed unmatched.